The present T cell receptor (beta chain) was sequenced within a study of T cells expressing NK-cell markers. Background on the study: Obtained from sorted CD3+CD56+NKG2C+, CD3+CD56+NKG2C- and CD3+CD56-NKG2C+ T cells were the TCR beta repertoires. Seven HCMV-seropositive donors and one seronegative donor made up the eight sequenced donors. The study, taken as a whole, reports: It was still unclear whether expanded NKG2C+ T cell clones were HCMV specific.

The CDR3 has 15 amino acids. Germline CDR1 and CDR2: MGHRA and YSYEKL. Comments on this clonotype: The antigen is unknown.

With UMIs, 5'RACE template switching was used to make TCR beta cDNA. TCRdb reprocessed the 5' RACE reads, with one entry per CDR3 protein and no DNA. The sample table sets out hundreds of thousands of distinct CDR3 sequences. The origin of this receptor is a young man in good health. The sample taken for sequencing was blood T cells: a sorted CD56 or NKG2C T cell subset, CD4+ or CD8+ T cells, or bulk PBMC T cells (not recorded which). This rearrangement joins TRBV4-1 to TRBJ1-4; TCRdb's D call of TRBD1 is untestable without DNA. The CDR3 sequence is CASSQDWGKNEKLFF.